This is a list of T cell receptor beta chains from one sample in a study of identifying expanded T cells in peripheral blood. TCRdb's table, derived via immunoSEQ multiplex PCR, lists solely in-frame clones and lacks some. The sample contains roughly 86,000 clones, 70% to 90% of which appear only once. The specimen sequenced was blood. These receptors were obtained from a person aged 18 to 75 in good health. Each CDR3 is given with its conserved first and last residue. The D gene is left open where the match is weak. Part of the rows lack a size; the others show once, few, many or a class for expanded clones.

.	few	TRBJ2-2	TRBV10-2	TGCGCCAGCAGTGTCGGGGAGATAAACACCGGGGAGCTGTTTTTT	CASSVGEINTGELFF
TRBD1	.	TRBJ1-1	TRBV2	TGTGCCAGCGGGTACAACCCCGGGACAGGGGACACTGAAGCTTTCTTT	CASGYNPGTGDTEAFF
TRBD1	.	TRBJ1-2	TRBV5-5	TGTGCCAGCAGTGGAACAGGGGAGTATGGCTACACCTTC	CASSGTGEYGYTF
TRBD2	few	TRBJ2-1	TRBV4-3	TGCGCCAGCAGCCAAGATCACGTGACTAGCGGGGCTAATGAGCAGTTCTTC	CASSQDHVTSGANEQFF
.	.	TRBJ1-1	TRBV27	TGTGCCAGCAGTAAATACCCGGACAGCAAAACTGAAGCTTTCTTT	CASSKYPDSKTEAFF
.	.	TRBJ1-2	TRBV11-2	TGTGCCAGCAGCCGTACCACGGGTAATGGGGATTTGTATGGCTACACCTTC	CASSRTTGNGDLYGYTF
.	.	TRBJ1-1	TRBV2	TGTGCCAGCAAAAGGGAACTCCGACAAATGAACACTGAAGCTTTCTTT	CASKRELRQMNTEAFF
.	.	TRBJ2-7	TRBV19	TGTGCCAGTAGTAAAGCGGATGGAGGGGGCGCCTACGAGCAGTACTTC	CASSKADGGGAYEQYF
.	.	TRBJ1-2	TRBV15	TGTGCCACCAGCAGAGAGGCCTATGGCTACACCTTC	CATSREAYGYTF
.	.	TRBJ1-5	TRBV19	TGTGCCAGTAGTGCGGGACAGCCCCAGCATTTT	CASSAGQPQHF